The 9 T cell receptor beta chains below come from one sample, sequenced in a study of early T cells in non-severe SARS-CoV-2 infection. TCRdb analysed the 5' RACE reads with MiXCR anew, one entry per CDR3 protein. This sample has about 64,000 distinct CDR3 sequences, with around 13% found just once. Sequenced: whole blood. The receptors were gathered from an adult who was a healthcare worker with PCR-confirmed SARS-CoV-2 infection or an uninfected control (not recorded which).

The CDR3 protein is CASSEYDRPYGYTF. CDR3 sequence (DNA): TGTGCCAGCAGTGAATACGACAGGCCCTATGGCTACACCTTC. The chain carries TRBV25-1 and TRBJ1-2; D is possibly TRBD1 (6 bases). The germline V and J ends were trimmed by 0 bases and 4 bases, with 9 bases remaining between them. The CDR3 is 14 residues long. In germline, CDR1 is MGHDK, CDR2 SYGVNS.

A few counts support this clonotype. V usage is TRBV10-2 and J usage is TRBJ2-3, with D hard to call. The length of the CDR3 is 12 residues. V was shortened by 6 bases and J by 0 bases, with 4 bases between the two germline ends. Germline V gene sequence: CDR1 WSHSY, CDR2 SAAADI. The CDR3 loop reads CASSDSTDTQYF. DNA for the CDR3: TGCGCCAGCAGCGACAGCACAGATACGCAGTATTTT.

This clonotype was picked up a small number of times. The rearrangement joins TRBV11-3 to TRBJ2-5; maybe TRBD1 (7 bases). V lost 1 base and J lost 0, with 9 bases in between. CDR3 length: 15 amino acids. The germline V gene encodes CDR1 SGHNT and CDR2 YENEEA. CDR3 loop: CASSLGGTDQETQYF. As DNA, the CDR3 is TGTGCCAGCAGCTTAGGCGGGACAGACCAAGAGACCCAGTACTTC.

This clonotype has at least ten counts. This chain joins TRBV9 and TRBJ2-5; D is perhaps TRBD2 (5 bases). V gave up 2 bases and J gave up 4 bases, with 12 bases separating them. The CDR3 is 14 amino acids. The germline V gene encodes CDR1 SGDLS and CDR2 YYNGEE. CDR3 amino acids: CASSVGQRPETQYF. CDR3 coding DNA: TGTGCCAGCAGCGTTGGGCAGCGGCCAGAGACCCAGTACTTC.

This clonotype has a handful of counts. This chain links TRBV20-1 with TRBJ2-1; either TRBD1 or TRBD2 may fit D (6 bases each). V lost 5 bases, J lost 7 bases, and 15 bases lay in between. Germline assignment: CDR1 DFQATT and CDR2 SNEGSKA (reference sequence). The CDR3 is made up of 13 amino acids. This CDR3 reads CSASPLGGNEQFF. The CDR3 nucleotides are TGCAGTGCTTCGCCCCTAGGGGGGAATGAGCAGTTCTTC.

This clonotype was counted many times. This chain uses TRBV25-1 with TRBJ2-7; D not certain. Trimming removed 4 bases at V and 3 bases at J, with 4 bases between. There are 11 residues in the CDR3. Germline CDR1 and CDR2: MGHDK and SYGVNS. In DNA form, the CDR3 reads TGTGCCAGCAGTGGACACTACGAGCAGTACTTC. Translation gives CASSGHYEQYF.

This clonotype showed up many times. The V gene is TRBV7-6, the J gene TRBJ2-7; D remains ambiguous. CDR3 length equals 13 residues. Between the trimmed V and J ends, which lost 5 bases and 1 base, there was a span of 9 bases. Germline CDR1 reads SGHVS; CDR2 reads FNYEAQ. CDR3 sequence: CASSLEISYEQYF. The CDR3, as DNA: TGTGCCAGCAGCCTAGAAATTTCCTACGAGCAGTACTTC.

This clonotype was seen at least ten times. J is TRBJ1-4 and V is TRBV7-2, with D unresolved. Trimming removed 5 bases at V and 4 bases at J, with 8 bases between. Germline assignment: CDR1 SGHTA and CDR2 FQGNSA. This CDR3 region has 13 residues. As DNA, the CDR3 is TGTGCCAGCAGCCAGGTCGTTAATGAAAAACTGTTTTTT. Amino acids: CASSQVVNEKLFF.

In its sample, this clonotype was seen many times. The gene calls are TRBV29-1 and TRBJ2-7; no clear D. CDR3 size: 13 residues. CDR1 is SQVTM, CDR2 ANQGSEA, per germline. Trimming cost V 2 bases and J 3 bases, with 11 bases left between them. The CDR3, as DNA: TGCAGCGTTGAACGGCAGTTCGGCTACGAGCAGTACTTC. Translation gives CSVERQFGYEQYF.